This TCR beta chain was recovered during a study of glioma-infiltrating T cells. Study observations and caveats: Tissue-blood divergence was below expectation in non-neoplastic patients, above in gliomas.

The iRepertoire nested amplicon-rescue multiplex PCR amplified TCR alpha and beta CDR3s from RNA. Tissue mRNA or PBMC total RNA, about 85-400 ng, went into one-step reverse transcription and amplification. MiXCR, run by TCRdb on the multiplex PCR reads, gives a single entry per CDR3 protein. The sample yields over 90,000 distinct CDR3 sequences, less than 30% seen once. V was clipped by 1 base and J by 9 bases, with 18 bases between them. In germline, CDR1 is LGHNA, CDR2 YSLEER. The CDR3 extends over 15 amino acids. In its sample, this clonotype was seen once. Its antigen is not identified. A much larger clone is a single base away; this may be a read error.

Sequencing used glioma tissue, nonneoplastic brain tissue, or PBMCs (not recorded which). This TCR was sampled from a human donor with low-grade glioma or glioblastoma, undergoing nonglioma brain surgery, or in good health (not recorded which). V is TRBV4-3 and J is TRBJ1-1; TRBD1 is a possible D gene (6 bases). The CDR3 coding sequence is TGCGCCAGCAGCCAAGTCCCGGGGGCTGGAACTAAAGCTTTCTTT. Translating it yields CASSQVPGAGTKAFF.